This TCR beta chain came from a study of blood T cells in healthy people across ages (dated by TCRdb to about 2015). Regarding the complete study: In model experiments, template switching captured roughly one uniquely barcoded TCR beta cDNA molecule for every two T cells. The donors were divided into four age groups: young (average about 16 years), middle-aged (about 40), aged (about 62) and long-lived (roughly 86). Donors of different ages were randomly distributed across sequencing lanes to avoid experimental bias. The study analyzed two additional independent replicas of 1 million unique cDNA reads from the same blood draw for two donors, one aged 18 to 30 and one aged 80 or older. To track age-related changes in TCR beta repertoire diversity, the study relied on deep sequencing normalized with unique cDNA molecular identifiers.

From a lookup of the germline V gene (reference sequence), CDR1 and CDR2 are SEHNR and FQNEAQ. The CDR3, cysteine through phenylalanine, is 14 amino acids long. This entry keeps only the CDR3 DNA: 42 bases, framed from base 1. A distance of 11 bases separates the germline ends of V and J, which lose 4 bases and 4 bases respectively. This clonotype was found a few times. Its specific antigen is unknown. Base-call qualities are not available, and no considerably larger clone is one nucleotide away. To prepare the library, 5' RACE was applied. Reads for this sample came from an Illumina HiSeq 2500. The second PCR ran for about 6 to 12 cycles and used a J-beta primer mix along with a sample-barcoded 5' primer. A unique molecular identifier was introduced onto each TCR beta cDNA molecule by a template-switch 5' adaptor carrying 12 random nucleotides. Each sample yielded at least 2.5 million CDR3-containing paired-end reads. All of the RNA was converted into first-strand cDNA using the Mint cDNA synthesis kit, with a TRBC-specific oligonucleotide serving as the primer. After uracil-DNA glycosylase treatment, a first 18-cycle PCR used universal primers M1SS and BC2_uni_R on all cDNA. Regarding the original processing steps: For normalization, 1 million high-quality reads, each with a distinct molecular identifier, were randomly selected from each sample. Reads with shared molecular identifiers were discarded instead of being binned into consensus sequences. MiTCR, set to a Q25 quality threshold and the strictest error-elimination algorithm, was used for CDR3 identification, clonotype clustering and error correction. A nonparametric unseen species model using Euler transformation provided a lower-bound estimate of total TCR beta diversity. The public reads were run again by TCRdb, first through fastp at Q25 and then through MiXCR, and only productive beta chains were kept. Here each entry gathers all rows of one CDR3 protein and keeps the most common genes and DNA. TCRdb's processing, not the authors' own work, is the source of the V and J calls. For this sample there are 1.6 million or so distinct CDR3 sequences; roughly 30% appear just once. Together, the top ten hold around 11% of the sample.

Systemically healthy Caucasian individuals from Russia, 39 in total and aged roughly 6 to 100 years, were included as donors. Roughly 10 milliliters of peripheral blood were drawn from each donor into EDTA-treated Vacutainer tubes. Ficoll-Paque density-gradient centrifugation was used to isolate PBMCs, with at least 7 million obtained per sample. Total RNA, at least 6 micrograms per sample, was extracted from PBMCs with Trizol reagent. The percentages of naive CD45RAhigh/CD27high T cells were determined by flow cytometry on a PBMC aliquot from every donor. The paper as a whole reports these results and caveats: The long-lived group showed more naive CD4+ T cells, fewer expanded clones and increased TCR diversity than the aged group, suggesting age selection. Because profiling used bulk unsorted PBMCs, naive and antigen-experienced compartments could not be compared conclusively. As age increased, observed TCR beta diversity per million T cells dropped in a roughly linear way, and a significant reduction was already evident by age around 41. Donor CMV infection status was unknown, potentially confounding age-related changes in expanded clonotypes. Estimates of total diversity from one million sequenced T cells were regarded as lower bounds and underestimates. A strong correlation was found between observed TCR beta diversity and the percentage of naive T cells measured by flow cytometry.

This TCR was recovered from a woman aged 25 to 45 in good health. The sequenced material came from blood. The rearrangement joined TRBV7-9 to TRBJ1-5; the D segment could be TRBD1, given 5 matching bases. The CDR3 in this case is CASSSRRTNQPQHF. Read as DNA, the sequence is TGTGCCAGCAGCTCCCGACGGACAAATCAGCCCCAGCATTTT.